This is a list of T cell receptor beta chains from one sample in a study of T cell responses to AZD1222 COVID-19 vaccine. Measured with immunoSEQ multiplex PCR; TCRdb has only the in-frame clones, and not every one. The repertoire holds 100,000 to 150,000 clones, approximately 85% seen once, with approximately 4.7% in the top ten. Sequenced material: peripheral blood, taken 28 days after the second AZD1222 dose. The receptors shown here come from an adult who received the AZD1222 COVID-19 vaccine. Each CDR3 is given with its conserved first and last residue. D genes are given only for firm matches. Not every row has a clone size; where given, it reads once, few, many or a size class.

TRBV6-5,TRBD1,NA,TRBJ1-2,CASSYRQGAYGYTF,TGTGCCAGCAGTTACCGACAGGGGGCCTATGGCTACACCTTC
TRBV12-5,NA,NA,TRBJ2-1,CASGSHRGGPTWYTYNEQFF,TGTGCTAGTGGTTCCCATAGGGGGGGGCCCACGTGGTATACCTACAATGAGCAGTTCTTC
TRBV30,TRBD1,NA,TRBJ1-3,CAFSGGDGGNTIYF,TGTGCCTTTTCAGGGGGGGACGGTGGAAACACCATATATTTT
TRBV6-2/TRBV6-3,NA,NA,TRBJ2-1,CASSYSGRYNEQFF,TGTGCCAGCAGTTACTCGGGGAGGTACAATGAGCAGTTCTTC
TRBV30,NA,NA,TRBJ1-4,CAWSVGTGINEKLFF,TGTGCCTGGAGTGTGGGAACAGGGATCAATGAAAAACTGTTTTTT
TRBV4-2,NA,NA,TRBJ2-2,CASSQDEQGNTGELFF,TGTGCCAGCAGCCAAGATGAACAGGGGAACACCGGGGAGCTGTTTTTT
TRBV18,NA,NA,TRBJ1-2,CASSPDRGYTF,TGTGCCAGCTCACCGGATAGGGGCTACACCTTC
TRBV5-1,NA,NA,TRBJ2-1,CASSLDSPTAPPYNEQFF,TGCGCCAGCAGCTTGGATTCTCCCACAGCGCCCCCCTACAATGAGCAGTTCTTC
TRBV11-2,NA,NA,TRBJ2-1,CASSSQGNYNEQFF,TGTGCCAGCAGCTCACAGGGAAACTACAATGAGCAGTTCTTC
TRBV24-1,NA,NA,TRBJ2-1,CATSDPQAISYNEQFF,TGTGCCACCAGTGACCCACAGGCGATCTCCTACAATGAGCAGTTCTTC
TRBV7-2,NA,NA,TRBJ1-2,CASRTSGGYYGYTF,TGTGCCAGCAGGACTTCGGGGGGTTACTATGGCTACACCTTC
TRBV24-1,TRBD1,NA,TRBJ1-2,CATSDTRDRDGYTF,TGTGCCACCAGTGATACCCGGGACAGGGATGGCTACACCTTC
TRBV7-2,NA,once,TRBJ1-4,CASSPYVQANEKLFF,TGTGCCAGCAGCCCTTATGTGCAAGCTAATGAAAAACTGTTTTTT
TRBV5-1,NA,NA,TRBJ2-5,CASSLFFRARMRETQYF,TGCGCCAGCAGCTTGTTCTTCAGGGCTCGCATGAGGGAGACCCAGTACTTC
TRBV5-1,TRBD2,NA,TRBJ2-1,CASSSSPGLADNEQFF,TGCGCCAGCAGCTCGAGTCCGGGACTAGCAGACAATGAGCAGTTCTTC
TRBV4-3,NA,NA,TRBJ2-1,CASSQDEDLDEQFF,TGCGCCAGCAGCCAAGATGAAGACCTCGATGAGCAGTTCTTC
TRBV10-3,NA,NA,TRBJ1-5,CAISETRRQPQHF,TGTGCCATCAGTGAGACCCGACGGCAGCCCCAGCATTTT
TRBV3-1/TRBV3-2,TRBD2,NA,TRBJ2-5,CASSHDSGGEETQYF,TGTGCCAGCAGCCATGATAGCGGGGGGGAAGAGACCCAGTACTTC
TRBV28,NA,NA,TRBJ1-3,CASSLGIMTGNTIYF,TGTGCCAGCAGTTTAGGCATAATGACGGGAAACACCATATATTTT
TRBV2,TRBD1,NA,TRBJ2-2,CASRLTGAGELFF,TGTGCCAGCAGGCTCACAGGGGCCGGGGAGCTGTTTTTT
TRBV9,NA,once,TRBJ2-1,CASSVGQKGQFF,TGTGCCAGCAGCGTAGGGCAGAAGGGGCAGTTCTTC
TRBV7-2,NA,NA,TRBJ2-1,CASSLYAGVSYNEQFF,TGTGCCAGCAGCTTATATGCGGGTGTTTCCTACAATGAGCAGTTCTTC
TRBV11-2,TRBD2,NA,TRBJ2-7,CASSAGGLNSYEQYF,TGTGCCAGCAGCGCGGGGGGCTTGAACTCCTACGAGCAGTACTTC
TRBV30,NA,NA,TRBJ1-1,CAWCPRAATEAFF,TGTGCCTGGTGCCCCAGGGCTGCCACTGAAGCTTTCTTT
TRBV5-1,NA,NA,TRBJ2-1,CASSLTGTAVYNEQFF,TGCGCCAGCAGCTTAACCGGGACGGCCGTCTACAATGAGCAGTTCTTC
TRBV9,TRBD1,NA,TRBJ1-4,CASSAGQGEGEKLFF,TGTGCCAGCAGCGCAGGACAGGGGGAGGGGGAAAAACTGTTTTTT
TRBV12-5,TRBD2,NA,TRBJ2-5,CASGTGTSGAQETQYF,TGTGCTAGTGGGACCGGGACTAGCGGGGCTCAAGAGACCCAGTACTTC
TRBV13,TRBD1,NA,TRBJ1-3,CASSFRDRDNTIYF,TGTGCCAGCAGCTTCCGGGACAGAGACAACACCATATATTTT
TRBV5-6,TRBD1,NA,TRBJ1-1,CASFGTGSMNTEAFF,TGTGCCAGCTTCGGGACAGGGAGCATGAACACTGAAGCTTTCTTT
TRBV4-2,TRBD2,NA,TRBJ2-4,CASSSTSGGASVKNIQYF,TGTGCCAGCAGCTCGACTAGCGGGGGGGCTAGTGTCAAAAACATTCAGTACTTC